These 20 T cell receptor beta chains share one sample of origin, sequenced in a study of blood T cell repertoires in COVID-19. Generated by immunoSEQ multiplex PCR, the TCRdb table keeps only in-frame clones and is missing some. Of approximately 190,000 clones in the sample, about 88% are singletons; the top ten hold 20% to 25%. Material for sequencing was PBMCs or T cells enriched from blood (not recorded which). The receptor source for this set is a woman aged 40 to 50 in a cohort exposed to, infected with or recovered from COVID-19 (not recorded which).

V usage is TRBV14 and J usage is TRBJ2-7; 9 bases are a match to TRBD1. Germline V gene data show CDR1 as SGHDN and CDR2 as FVKESK. V lost 1 base and J lost 3; bases outside the gene matches: 19. The CDR3 is made up of 20 amino acids. CDR3 residues: CASSQVGASSGQGEYYEQYF. DNA of the CDR3: TGTGCCAGCAGCCAAGTCGGGGCGAGTTCGGGACAGGGAGAATACTACGAGCAGTACTTC.

The rearrangement uses TRBV2 and TRBJ2-1, with D possibly being TRBD2 (6 bases). Germline assignment: CDR1 SNHLY and CDR2 FYNNEI. V lost 2 bases and J lost 3, with 11 bases in between. The CDR3 runs to 15 residues. This CDR3 reads CASSESIADYNEQFF. The CDR3 DNA is TGTGCCAGCAGTGAAAGTATAGCGGACTACAATGAGCAGTTCTTC.

The chain joins TRBV19 to TRBJ1-6; 8 nucleotides match TRBD1. CDR1 LNHDA and CDR2 SQIVND come from the germline V gene (reference sequence). Trimming at V came to 4 bases and at J to 7 bases, leaving 12 bases not matched to a gene. CDR3 size: 17 residues. The CDR3 sequence: CASSRPMDRAGNSPLHF. For the CDR3, the DNA is TGTGCCAGTAGTAGACCAATGGACAGGGCGGGCAATTCACCCCTCCACTTT.

The rearrangement joins TRBV9 to TRBJ1-1; D perhaps matches TRBD1 (5 bases). The V gene lost 3 bases and the J gene lost 4 bases, with 10 bases spanning the gap. Germline lookup yields CDR1 SGDLS and CDR2 YYNGEE. CDR3 length: 13 residues. CDR3 residues: CASSGGGGTEAFF. CDR3 sequence (DNA): TGTGCCAGCAGCGGCGGCGGGGGCACTGAAGCTTTCTTT.

This chain connects TRBV11-2 to TRBJ2-5; 7 nucleotides agree with TRBD2. Germline-derived CDR1 and CDR2 are SGHAT and FQNNGV. This CDR3 is built from 15 residues. Germline trimming cut 4 bases from V and 2 bases from J; bases unmatched to any gene: 7. The CDR3, as DNA: TGTGCCAGCAGCTACCTACTAGCGACACAAGAGACCCAGTACTTC. This codes for CASSYLLATQETQYF.

This chain uses TRBV7-8 with TRBJ2-5, with 7 positions matching TRBD1. Germline-derived CDR1 and CDR2 are SGHVS and FQNEAQ. The CDR3 sequence is 16 residues long. V dropped 3 bases and J dropped 2; count of bases not matched to a gene: 9. CDR3 protein: CASSLPPGQIQETQYF. CDR3 nucleotides: TGTGCCAGCAGCTTGCCACCGGGACAGATACAAGAGACCCAGTACTTC.

The V gene is TRBV9, the J gene TRBJ1-5; 7 nucleotides align to TRBD1. The CDR3 extends over 15 amino acids. Germline CDR1 reads SGDLS; CDR2 reads YYNGEE. V dropped 0 bases and J dropped 5; count of bases not matched to a gene: 5. The CDR3 protein is CASSVEGGPDQPQHF. DNA of the CDR3: TGTGCCAGCAGCGTAGAAGGGGGCCCTGATCAGCCCCAGCATTTT.

This clone occurred once. The J gene is TRBJ1-2, the V gene TRBV7-8; no reliable D call. The germline CDR1 and CDR2 sequences are SGHVS and FQNEAQ. The germline V and J ends were trimmed by 5 bases and 4 bases, with 8 bases remaining between them. The CDR3 sequence is 12 residues long. The chain's CDR3 is CASSPSSYGYTF. The CDR3 nucleotides are TGTGCCAGCAGCCCTAGCAGCTATGGCTACACCTTC.

A few counts support this clone. The CDR3 nucleotides are TGTGCCAGCACTATAGGGACATCCAGGGTGACCCAGTACTTC. Amino acid sequence: CASTIGTSRVTQYF. The rearrangement uses TRBV5-5 and TRBJ2-5; TRBD1 might be the D (6 bases). The CDR3 has 14 residues. Trimming removed 6 bases at V and 7 bases at J, with 19 bases between. Germline values: CDR1 SGHKS, CDR2 YYEKEE (reference sequence). Together with reference TRBV5-5 and TRBJ2-5, the CDR3 gives the full variable domain: DAGVTQSPTHLIKTRGQQVTLRCSPISGHKSVSWYQQVLGQGPQFIFQYYEKEERGRGNFPDRFSARQFPNYSSELNVNALLLGDSALYLCASTIGTSRVTQYFGPGTRLLVL.

The V gene is TRBV5-1, the J gene TRBJ1-2; D gene uncertain. Trimming pared 4 bases from V and 4 bases from J, leaving 14 bases between. CDR3 length: 14 amino acids. Germline V gene lookup returns CDR1 SGHRS and CDR2 YFSETQ. The DNA of the CDR3 is TGCGCCAGCAGCCGGCGATCGGGAGGCTATGGCTACACCTTC. Amino acid sequence: CASSRRSGGYGYTF.

V usage is TRBV7-6 and J usage is TRBJ2-5; D may be TRBD2 (6 bases). Germline CDR1 SGHVS, CDR2 FNYEAQ. The CDR3 sequence is 15 residues long. V lost 3 bases, J lost 6 bases, and 17 bases lay in between. CDR3 coding DNA: TGTGCCAGCAGCTTGGTGGACTATAACTCTCAGACCCAGTACTTC. It codes for CASSLVDYNSQTQYF.

The chain uses TRBV12-3 or TRBV12-4 and TRBJ2-1; D is unclear. CDR3 length: 11 residues. Trimming shortened V by 3 bases and J by 9 bases, and 6 bases separated the two germline ends. Here the CDR3 DNA reads TGTGCCAGCAGTTTTGGGCGTGAGCAGTTCTTC. Translated, it gives CASSFGREQFF.

The chain is built from TRBV19 and TRBJ2-1; 11 bases are shared with TRBD2. V lost 6 bases and J lost 0; bases outside the gene matches: 1. Per the germline V gene, CDR1 is LNHDA and CDR2 is SQIVND (reference sequence). This CDR3 spans 15 amino acids. The CDR3 DNA reads as TGTGCCAGTAGAACTAGCGGGAGCTCCTACAATGAGCAGTTCTTC. Translation: CASRTSGSSYNEQFF.

The rearrangement uses TRBV3-1 (or the pseudogene TRBV3-2) and TRBJ2-7, with 7 bases matching TRBD1. In germline, CDR1 is LGHDT, CDR2 YNNKEL (reference sequence). V lost 1 base to trimming and J lost 5 bases; unmatched junction nucleotides: 5. There are 14 residues in the CDR3. Here the CDR3 DNA reads TGTGCCAGCAGCCAAGGGGGGCAGGGGGACGAGCAGTACTTC. This translates into CASSQGGQGDEQYF.

This clone is a singleton in its sample. This chain connects TRBV28 to TRBJ1-6; TRBD1 might be the D (6 bases). The V gene lost 6 bases and the J gene lost 12 bases, with 15 bases spanning the gap. Germline V gene lookup returns CDR1 MDHEN and CDR2 SYDVKM. This CDR3 spans 13 amino acids. CDR3 sequence: CASSVAGVQPLHF. CDR3 in DNA: TGTGCCAGCAGCGTCGCAGGGGTTCAACCCCTCCACTTT. The complete variable domain, with remaining parts taken from reference TRBV28 and TRBJ1-6, reads DVKVTQSSRYLVKRTGEKVFLECVQDMDHENMFWYRQDPGLGLRLIYFSYDVKMKEKGDIPEGYSVSREKKERFSLILESASTNQTSMYLCASSVAGVQPLHFGNGTRLTVT.

The chain couples TRBV13 to TRBJ1-3; TRBD1 matches at 7 bases. Germline-derived CDR1 and CDR2 are PRHDT and FYEKMQ (reference sequence). The CDR3 contains 14 residues. V lost 5 bases, J lost 4 bases, and 5 bases stayed unmatched. CDR3: CASSQGQAGNTIYF. The CDR3 nucleotides are TGTGCCAGCAGCCAAGGACAGGCAGGAAACACCATATATTTT.

The rearrangement joins TRBV10-3 to TRBJ2-1; 9 nucleotides match TRBD1. The CDR3 consists of 15 residues. The V gene end was trimmed by 3 bases and the J gene end by 8 bases; junction bases not matched to a gene: 8. The germline CDR1 and CDR2 sequences are ENHRY and SYGVKD. The CDR3 DNA is TGTGCCATCAGTGACACGGGACAGGGAGGTGATGAGCAGTTCTTC. Protein: CAISDTGQGGDEQFF.

The chain recombines TRBV3-1 (or the pseudogene TRBV3-2) with TRBJ2-5; 10 bases map to TRBD2. The J segment lost 1 base and the V segment lost 2 bases, leaving 4 bases of the junction unmatched. The CDR3 has 16 amino acids. The V gene's germline CDR1 is LGHDT and CDR2 YNNKEL (reference sequence). CDR3 region: CASSQISGGAQETQYF. Here the CDR3 DNA reads TGTGCCAGCAGCCAAATCAGCGGGGGGGCCCAAGAGACCCAGTACTTC.

The count of this clone is one. V gene TRBV18 combines with J gene TRBJ2-1; 9 bases are shared with TRBD1. The germline V gene encodes CDR1 KGHSH and CDR2 LQKENI. V dropped 3 bases and J dropped 4; count of bases not matched to a gene: 7. CDR3 length: 16 amino acids. CDR3 DNA: TGTGCCAGCTCACCCGTCAGGACAGGGGATTACAATGAGCAGTTCTTC. Protein product: CASSPVRTGDYNEQFF. The whole variable domain, filled in from reference TRBV18 and TRBJ2-1, reads NAGVMQNPRHLVRRRGQEARLRCSPMKGHSHVYWYRQLPEEGLKFMVYLQKENIIDESGMPKERFSAEFPKEGPSILRIQQVVRGDSAAYFCASSPVRTGDYNEQFFGPGTRLTVL.

A word on this clone: Other nucleotide sequences in the sample specify the same CDR3. This chain joins TRBV6-5 and TRBJ1-1; 8 bases are a match to TRBD1. The CDR3 consists of 14 residues. Per the germline V gene, CDR1 is MNHEY and CDR2 is SVGAGI. V was pared by 5 bases and J by 4 bases, with 6 bases of the junction left unmatched. The CDR3 loop reads CASSLGQGSTEAFF. The CDR3 DNA reads TGTGCCAGCAGTCTCGGACAGGGAAGCACTGAAGCTTTCTTT.